This T cell receptor (beta chain) was identified during a study of cytomegalovirus exposure and HLA in healthy donors. General study results and limits: Analysis was performed later, and it showed HLA-associated TCR beta chains to be more clonally expanded than equally common others. Previous analysis showed most TCR beta V segments were productive about 87% or about 30% of the time.

Turning to this clone: What it recognizes is unknown.

In the PCR, 60 Vbeta and 13 Jbeta primers were used. The assay was immunoSEQ multiplex PCR, and TCRdb's table has in-frame clones only and misses some. Its listing shows roughly 72,000 clones. Per the germline V gene, CDR1 is SGHRS and CDR2 is YFSETQ. Trimming left V 0 bases short and J 1 base short, with 10 bases between. The CDR3 contains 15 residues. Sequenced: PBMCs. The sequence was collected from a young man in good health and CMV-seropositive. The rearrangement joins TRBV5-1 to TRBJ1-1; no firm D call. This chain's CDR3 is CASSLEVRENTEAFF. The CDR3 coding sequence is TGCGCCAGCAGCTTGGAGGTGAGGGAGAACACTGAAGCTTTCTTT.